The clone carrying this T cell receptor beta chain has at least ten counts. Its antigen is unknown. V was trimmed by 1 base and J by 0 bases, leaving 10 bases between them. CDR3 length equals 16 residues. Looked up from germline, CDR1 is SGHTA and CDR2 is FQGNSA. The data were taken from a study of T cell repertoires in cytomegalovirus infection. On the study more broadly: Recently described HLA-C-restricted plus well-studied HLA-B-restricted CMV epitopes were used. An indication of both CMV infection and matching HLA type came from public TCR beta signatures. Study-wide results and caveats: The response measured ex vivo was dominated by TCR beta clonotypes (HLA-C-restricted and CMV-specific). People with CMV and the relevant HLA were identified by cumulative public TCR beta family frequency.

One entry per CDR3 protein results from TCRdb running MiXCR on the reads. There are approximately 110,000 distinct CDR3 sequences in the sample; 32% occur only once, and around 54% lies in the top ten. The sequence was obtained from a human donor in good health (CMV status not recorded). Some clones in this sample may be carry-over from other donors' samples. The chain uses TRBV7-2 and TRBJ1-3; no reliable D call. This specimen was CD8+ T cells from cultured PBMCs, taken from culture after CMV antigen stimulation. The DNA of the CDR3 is TGTGCCAGCAGCTTAGATTTCAGATCCTCTGGAAACACCATATATTTT. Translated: CASSLDFRSSGNTIYF.